This TCR beta chain comes out of a study of Tregs in tolerant kidney transplant recipients. The method was immunoSEQ multiplex PCR; TCRdb's version includes in-frame clones alone and lacks a portion of them. Of 74,000 or so clones listed, roughly nine tenths are singletons. Related graft donors supplied nonmyeloablative bone marrow transplants, and mixed chimerism was transient. Trimming removed 5 bases from V and 0 bases from J, with 12 bases in between. Germline V gives CDR1 SGHTA, CDR2 FQGTGA. The CDR3 runs to 15 residues. The sample was CD4+ T cells from blood (PBMCs), taken 24 months after the transplant. This chain joins TRBV7-3 and TRBJ2-3; no definite D call. The clonotype originates from a human patient who received a combined kidney and bone marrow transplant. A subset of T cells may come from the graft donor. In DNA form, the CDR3 reads TGTGCCAGCAGCCAAACGGCGGCTAGCACAGATACGCAGTATTTT. Encoded protein: CASSQTAASTDTQYF. Full variable domain (rest looked up from reference TRBV7-3 and TRBJ2-3): GAGVSQTPSNKVTEKGKYVELRCDPISGHTALYWYRQSLGQGPEFLIYFQGTGAADDSGLPNDRFFAVRPEGSVSTLKIQRTERGDSAVYLCASSQTAASTDTQYFGPGTRLTVL.